The 17 T cell receptor beta chains given below trace back to one sample, sequenced in a study of T cell responses to AZD1222 COVID-19 vaccine (dated by TCRdb to the early 2020s). The time point label on this specimen signifies: baseline before first vaccination. Library method: the immunoSEQ multiplex PCR assay. The source is immuneACCESS, and TCRdb retained only in-frame sequences with V and J called. Part of the clones is not carried over; for the studies checked, unresolved V genes explain less than half of this, and the remainder is unexplained. In this sample the table shows about 79,000 clones, around 81% of which occur a single time. The ten largest make up approximately 22% of the sample. Sequenced here: peripheral blood, sampled on day 0 of AZD1222 vaccination. The receptors derive from an adult in good health.

This sequence joins TRBV10-2 and TRBJ1-1, with D perhaps TRBD1 (5 bases). The CDR3 extends over 15 amino acids. Germline CDR1 and CDR2: WSHSY and SAAADI. With 7 bases removed from V and 4 bases from J, the gap between germline ends came to 19 bases. The CDR3 region has the DNA TGCGCCAGCAAAGATGGCAGGGAATGGGGCACTGAAGCTTTCTTT. Its translation is CASKDGREWGTEAFF.

The chain is built from TRBV7-9 and TRBJ1-4; D is perhaps TRBD1 (5 bases). The CDR3 is 18 residues long. V was clipped by 4 bases and J by 0 bases, with 18 bases between them. In germline, CDR1 is SEHNR, CDR2 FQNEAQ (reference sequence). The CDR3 here is CASSWGDSWESTNEKLFF. In DNA form, the CDR3 reads TGTGCCAGCAGCTGGGGGGACTCCTGGGAGTCAACTAATGAAAAACTGTTTTTT.

This clone was found a few times. This sequence joins TRBV24-1 and TRBJ1-1; D gene unclear. CDR3 size: 15 residues. Trimming left V 3 bases short and J 4 bases short, with 14 bases between. Germline V gene sequence: CDR1 KGHDR, CDR2 SFDVKD. CDR3 in amino acids: CATSDGRREATEAFF. In DNA form, the CDR3 reads TGTGCCACCAGTGATGGGAGGAGGGAAGCCACTGAAGCTTTCTTT.

V gene TRBV29-1 combines with J gene TRBJ2-5, with D tentatively TRBD1 (6 bases). Trimming left V 4 bases short and J 1 base short, with 10 bases between. The CDR3 covers 13 residues. CDR1 and CDR2 (germline): SQVTM, ANQGSEA. The CDR3 bases are TGCAGCGTTGCGACAGGCGTCCAAGAGACCCAGTACTTC. Protein product: CSVATGVQETQYF. Supplemented by reference TRBV29-1 and TRBJ2-5, the full variable domain reads SAVISQKPSRDICQRGTSLTIQCQVDSQVTMMFWYRQQPGQSLTLIATANQGSEATYESGFVIDKFPISRPNLTFSTLTVSNMSPEDSSIYLCSVATGVQETQYFGPGTRLLVL.

The chain is built from TRBV14 and TRBJ2-2, with D possibly matching TRBD1 (6 bases). Germline CDR1 and CDR2: SGHDN and FVKESK. This CDR3 comprises 14 residues. Between the trimmed V and J ends, which lost 2 bases and 7 bases, there was a span of 11 bases. The CDR3, as DNA: TGTGCCAGCAGCCAAACAGGGTTCGGCGGGGAGCTGTTTTTT. Residues: CASSQTGFGGELFF.

V is TRBV27 and J is TRBJ2-7, with D possibly matching TRBD1 (6 bases). CDR1 and CDR2 (germline): MNHEY, SMNVEV (reference sequence). Trimming stripped 4 bases from V and 0 bases from J, with 16 bases between. The CDR3 runs to 16 residues. The CDR3 region is CASSSGDPISSYEQYF. The CDR3 bases are TGTGCCAGCAGTTCAGGGGACCCAATATCCTCCTACGAGCAGTACTTC.

About this clone: Compared with germline, one end of the junction differs, possibly owing to a read error. V is TRBV7-9 and J is TRBJ1-2, with a weak D call TRBD1 (5 bases). Looked up from germline, CDR1 is SEHNR and CDR2 is FQNEAQ (reference sequence). The CDR3 extends over 15 amino acids. This CDR3 reads CASSLAYRGNYGYTF. The DNA for the CDR3 is TGTGCCAGCAGCCTAGCCTACCGGGGCAACTATGGCTACACCTTC.

The genes are TRBV18 and TRBJ2-2; D is perhaps TRBD1 (6 bases). Germline V gene data show CDR1 as KGHSH and CDR2 as LQKENI. The CDR3 covers 15 residues. Trimming removed 3 bases from V and 4 bases from J, with 12 bases in between. The CDR3 DNA reads TGTGCCAGCTCACCGGGAGCCAGGGGCACCGGGGAGCTGTTTTTT. Residues: CASSPGARGTGELFF.

The chain couples TRBV18 to TRBJ1-1; D is unresolved. The CDR3 is 15 residues long. Trimming shortened V by 4 bases and J by 4 bases, and 16 bases separated the two germline ends. Germline CDR1 KGHSH, CDR2 LQKENI. CDR3 sequence reads: CASSLRQREGTEAFF. The CDR3 nucleotides read TGTGCCAGCTCACTCCGCCAACGGGAAGGCACTGAAGCTTTCTTT.

V is TRBV5-6 and J is TRBJ1-5; D call uncertain. Per the germline V gene, CDR1 is SGHDT and CDR2 is YYEEEE. Trimming left V 2 bases short and J 3 bases short, with 9 bases between. This CDR3 has 14 amino acids. CDR3 DNA sequence: TGTGCCAGCAGCTTAGGGTCTTACAATCAGCCCCAGCATTTT. Its translation is CASSLGSYNQPQHF.

V and J are TRBV6-1 and TRBJ1-6; D is uncertain. This CDR3 is 15 amino acids long. With 3 bases removed from V and 0 bases from J, the gap between germline ends came to 6 bases. In germline, CDR1 is MNHNS, CDR2 SASEGT. The CDR3 protein is CASSDLSSYNSPLHF. As DNA, the CDR3 is TGTGCCAGCAGTGATTTAAGCTCCTATAATTCACCCCTCCACTTT.

CDR3 nucleotides: TGTGCCAGCTCACCAGGGCCCACAGATACGCAGTATTTT. Amino acids: CASSPGPTDTQYF. The V call is TRBV18, the J call TRBJ2-3; D unclear. Between the trimmed V and J ends, which lost 2 bases and 2 bases, there was a span of 5 bases. This CDR3 is built from 13 residues. Germline loops: CDR1 KGHSH, CDR2 LQKENI. The whole variable domain, remainder taken from reference TRBV18 and TRBJ2-3, is NAGVMQNPRHLVRRRGQEARLRCSPMKGHSHVYWYRQLPEEGLKFMVYLQKENIIDESGMPKERFSAEFPKEGPSILRIQQVVRGDSAAYFCASSPGPTDTQYFGPGTRLTVL.

CDR3 nucleotides: TGTGCCAGCAGCGTAGGGGGAGGGGACTACGAGCAGTACTTC. Translated: CASSVGGGDYEQYF. The V gene is TRBV9, the J gene TRBJ2-7, with TRBD2 identical over 7 bases. The CDR3 is made up of 14 amino acids. CDR1 SGDLS and CDR2 YYNGEE come from the germline V gene. V shed 0 bases, J shed 3 bases, and the junction held 3 bases outside the gene matches.

This clone showed up just once. The chain is built from TRBV2 and TRBJ1-4; D not resolved. V lost 6 bases and J lost 5, with 4 bases in between. Germline assignment: CDR1 SNHLY and CDR2 FYNNEI. The CDR3 is 11 residues long. CDR3 amino acids: CASSLNEKLFF. For the CDR3, the DNA is TGTGCCAGCAGCCTCAATGAAAAACTGTTTTTT.

The rearrangement uses TRBV10-2 and TRBJ2-7, with TRBD1 identical over 8 bases. Germline V lookup: CDR1 WSHSY, CDR2 SAAADI. The J segment lost 5 bases and the V segment lost 2 bases, leaving 5 bases of the junction unmatched. CDR3 length: 14 amino acids. The CDR3 loop reads CASSEGQGINEQYF. The CDR3 DNA reads TGCGCCAGCAGTGAGGGACAGGGCATAAACGAGCAGTACTTC.

V usage is TRBV5-6 and J usage is TRBJ2-6; D ambiguous. The ends were cut back, 1 base at V and 0 bases at J, with 8 bases in the middle. The germline V gene has CDR1 SGHDT and CDR2 YYEEEE. The CDR3 loop spans 16 amino acids. In nucleotides, the CDR3 is TGTGCCAGCAGCTTGTACGGAGACTCTGGGGCCAACGTCCTGACTTTC. This translates into CASSLYGDSGANVLTF. The variable domain in full, with the rest retrieved from reference TRBV5-6 and TRBJ2-6, is DAGVTQSPTHLIKTRGQQVTLRCSPKSGHDTVSWYQQALGQGPQFIFQYYEEEERQRGNFPDRFSGHQFPNYSSELNVNALLLGDSALYLCASSLYGDSGANVLTFGAGSRLTVL.

The table lists this clone with a count of one. V is TRBV6-5 and J is TRBJ1-6, with 8 positions matching TRBD1. Germline CDR1 and CDR2: MNHEY and SVGAGI. The CDR3 contains 15 residues. V lost 6 bases to trimming and J lost 7 bases; unmatched junction nucleotides: 8. The DNA for the CDR3 is TGTGCCAGCAGACCCATGACAGGGGAGAATTCACCCCTCCACTTT. Translated, it gives CASRPMTGENSPLHF.